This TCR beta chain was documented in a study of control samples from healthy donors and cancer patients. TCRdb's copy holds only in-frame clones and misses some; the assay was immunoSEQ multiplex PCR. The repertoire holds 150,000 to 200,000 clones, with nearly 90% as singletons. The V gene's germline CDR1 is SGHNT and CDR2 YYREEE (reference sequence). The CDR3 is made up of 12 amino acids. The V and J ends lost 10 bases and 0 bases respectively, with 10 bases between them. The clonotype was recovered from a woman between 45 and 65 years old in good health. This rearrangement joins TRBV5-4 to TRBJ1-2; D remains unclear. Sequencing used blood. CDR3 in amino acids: CAAGETNYGYTF. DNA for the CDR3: TGTGCCGCCGGCGAGACTAACTATGGCTACACCTTC.